A selection of T cell receptor beta chains follows, all from one sample in a study of early stage breast cancer tumors. Some clones are missing from TCRdb's copy, which holds only in-frame ones; the method was immunoSEQ multiplex PCR. The sample has 12,000 to 15,000 clones; 70% to 85% are singletons. The specimen sequenced was normal breast tissue next to the tumor. These receptors originate from a person in their twenties or thirties with breast cancer. Both conserved end residues are part of each CDR3. Each record gives: D gene, V gene, clone size, J gene, CDR3 protein, CDR3 DNA. A D gene is named only where the DNA matches it firmly. Clone size is not always given. Where it is, it says once, few, many or a class for expanded clones.

NA	TRBV10-2	NA	TRBJ2-7	CASIDTGLPSYEQYF	TGCGCCAGCATCGATACAGGACTTCCATCCTACGAGCAGTACTTC
TRBD2	TRBV7-2	NA	TRBJ2-7	CASSFTGGTYYEQYF	TGTGCCAGCAGCTTTACGGGAGGGACTTACTACGAGCAGTACTTC
NA	TRBV6-6	NA	TRBJ1-4	CASSRTGNEKLFF	TGTGCCAGCAGCCGTACGGGGAATGAAAAACTGTTTTTT
NA	TRBV2	NA	TRBJ2-5	CARGPAGPQETQYF	TGTGCCAGAGGGCCCGCGGGACCCCAAGAGACCCAGTACTTC
TRBD2	TRBV19	NA	TRBJ2-5	CASSISGSGETQYF	TGTGCCAGTAGTATTAGCGGGAGCGGAGAGACCCAGTACTTC
TRBD2	TRBV19	NA	TRBJ2-1	CATAGTSYNEQFF	TGTGCCACCGCCGGGACTAGCTACAATGAGCAGTTCTTC
NA	TRBV2	NA	TRBJ2-5	CASSRQEETQYF	TGTGCCAGCAGTCGACAGGAGGAGACCCAGTACTTC
TRBD1	TRBV5-6	NA	TRBJ1-5	CASSSGTGVSNQPQHF	TGTGCCAGCAGCTCCGGGACAGGGGTTAGCAATCAGCCCCAGCATTTT
NA	TRBV13	NA	TRBJ1-1	CASSLGGGTEAFF	TGTGCCAGCAGCTTAGGAGGGGGCACTGAAGCTTTCTTT
TRBD1	TRBV27	NA	TRBJ2-1	CASSSGYNRGRADEQFF	TGTGCCAGCAGTTCTGGGTACAACAGGGGTAGAGCCGATGAGCAGTTCTTC
NA	TRBV18	NA	TRBJ2-5	CASSPRISGGASQETQYF	TGTGCCAGCTCACCACGAATTTCAGGGGGGGCCTCACAAGAGACCCAGTACTTC
TRBD2	TRBV5-1	NA	TRBJ2-7	CASSLEGGRMDEQYF	TGCGCCAGCAGCTTGGAAGGCGGGAGGATGGACGAGCAGTACTTC
TRBD2	TRBV9	NA	TRBJ2-3	CASSVVAGGQTDTQYF	TGTGCCAGCAGCGTAGTAGCGGGAGGTCAAACAGATACGCAGTATTTT
NA	TRBV19	NA	TRBJ2-1	CASSITIGLSSYNEQFF	TGTGCCAGTAGTATTACGATCGGTCTGAGCTCCTACAATGAGCAGTTCTTC
NA	TRBV28	NA	TRBJ2-5	CASSPQEEQGETQYF	TGTGCCAGCAGTCCCCAAGAGGAGCAAGGAGAGACCCAGTACTTC
TRBD2	TRBV5-1	NA	TRBJ2-7	CASSFLTSGSGTYEQYF	TGCGCCAGCAGCTTCCTGACTAGCGGGAGTGGAACCTACGAGCAGTACTTC
NA	TRBV7-6	NA	TRBJ2-7	CASSYTGLSSYEQYF	TGTGCCAGCAGCTATACGGGACTTTCCTCCTACGAGCAGTACTTC
NA	TRBV11-1	NA	TRBJ1-4	CASSRAGNEKLFF	TGTGCCAGCAGCCGGGCCGGGAATGAAAAACTGTTTTTT
NA	TRBV6-1	NA	TRBJ1-3	CASSEQGTSGNTIYF	TGTGCCAGCAGTGAACAGGGTACCTCTGGAAACACCATATATTTT
NA	TRBV7-2	NA	TRBJ2-3	CASRRQWSSSDTQYF	TGTGCCAGCAGGCGCCAATGGAGTTCGTCGGATACGCAGTATTTT
NA	TRBV5-1	NA	TRBJ2-2	CASSITGELFF	TGCGCCAGCAGCATCACCGGGGAGCTGTTTTTT
NA	TRBV19	NA	TRBJ2-3	CASSISRLDTQYF	TGTGCCAGTAGTATAAGTAGGTTAGATACGCAGTATTTT
NA	TRBV7-9	NA	TRBJ2-7	CASSPGSGESFAYEQYF	TGTGCCAGCAGCCCCGGTTCCGGGGAGTCTTTTGCCTACGAGCAGTACTTC
NA	TRBV10-2	NA	TRBJ1-1	CASKEVGSGNTEAFF	TGCGCCAGCAAGGAAGTGGGCAGTGGAAACACTGAAGCTTTCTTT
TRBD2	TRBV5-4	NA	TRBJ2-1	CASSGAGLAGGGNEQFF	TGTGCCAGCAGCGGGGCGGGACTAGCGGGAGGCGGGAATGAGCAGTTCTTC
NA	TRBV15	NA	TRBJ1-2	CATSQVNYGYTF	TGTGCCACCAGCCAGGTCAACTATGGCTACACCTTC
NA	TRBV19	few	TRBJ2-7	CASSTREGAYEQYF	TGTGCCAGTAGTACCCGTGAGGGAGCCTACGAGCAGTACTTC
TRBD2	TRBV19	NA	TRBJ2-7	CASSRTGTRTSKSDEQYF	TGTGCCAGTAGTCGGACCGGGACTAGGACTTCGAAAAGCGACGAGCAGTACTTC
NA	TRBV27	NA	TRBJ2-5	CASSFRRAKTETQYF	TGTGCCAGCAGTTTCCGCAGGGCTAAGACGGAGACCCAGTACTTC
NA	TRBV6-5	NA	TRBJ2-5	CASSYRGPLWETQYF	TGTGCCAGCAGTTACCGCGGACCTCTATGGGAGACCCAGTACTTC
TRBD1	TRBV5-8	NA	TRBJ1-5	CASSPGRRTGDGQPQHF	TGTGCCAGCAGCCCAGGTAGAAGGACAGGGGATGGACAGCCCCAGCATTTT
NA	TRBV4-2	NA	TRBJ1-1	CASSQDTSTEGTSIYHNTEAFF	TGTGCCAGCAGCCAAGATACCTCCACCGAAGGGACATCGATCTACCACAACACTGAAGCTTTCTTT
NA	TRBV5-8	NA	TRBJ2-3	CASSLGTPTDTQYF	TGTGCCAGCAGCTTGGGGACGCCTACAGATACGCAGTATTTT
NA	TRBV5-4	NA	TRBJ1-1	CASSSAGVYEAFF	TGTGCCAGCAGCTCCGCAGGGGTTTACGAAGCTTTCTTT
NA	TRBV6-5	once	TRBJ1-2	CASSYSTIYGYTF	TGTGCCAGCAGTTACAGTACCATCTATGGCTACACCTTC
TRBD2	TRBV2	NA	TRBJ2-7	CASSDSTSGSNEQYF	TGTGCCAGCAGTGATTCCACTAGCGGGAGTAACGAGCAGTACTTC
NA	TRBV6-1	NA	TRBJ2-1	CASSEGTPHVYNEQFF	TGTGCCAGCAGTGAAGGGACTCCACACGTCTACAATGAGCAGTTCTTC
NA	TRBV5-1	medium-sized	TRBJ1-2	CASSLKTGFYGYTF	TGCGCCAGCAGCCTCAAAACAGGGTTCTATGGCTACACCTTC
NA	TRBV6-5	NA	TRBJ2-7	CASSYSNRYSYEQYF	TGTGCCAGCAGTTACTCGAACAGGTACTCCTACGAGCAGTACTTC
NA	TRBV25-1	NA	TRBJ2-6	CASSEPKGRGTGANVLTF	TGTGCCAGCAGTGAACCAAAGGGCCGGGGGACTGGGGCCAACGTCCTGACTTTC
NA	TRBV21-1	NA	TRBJ1-2	CASSTYPILYGYTF	TGTGCCAGCAGCACATACCCAATTCTCTATGGCTACACCTTC
TRBD2	TRBV5-1	NA	TRBJ2-1	CASSLNPSGRRSYNEQFF	TGCGCCAGCAGCTTGAACCCTAGCGGGAGGAGGTCCTACAATGAGCAGTTCTTC
TRBD1	TRBV7-2	NA	TRBJ1-2	CASSAGTGGKYGYTF	TGTGCCAGCAGCGCCGGGACAGGGGGTAAGTATGGCTACACCTTC
NA	TRBV6-1	NA	TRBJ1-1	CASNLRENTEAFF	TGTGCCAGCAATCTCAGGGAGAACACTGAAGCTTTCTTT
TRBD1	TRBV4-3	once	TRBJ2-7	CASSQDDRDPYEQYF	TGCGCCAGCAGCCAAGATGACAGGGACCCCTACGAGCAGTACTTC
TRBD2	TRBV18	NA	TRBJ2-1	CASSPLGKVLAAEQFF	TGTGCCAGCTCACCATTAGGGAAAGTACTAGCGGCTGAGCAGTTCTTC
NA	TRBV10-1	NA	TRBJ2-3	CASSDGGTAGFTQYF	TGCGCCAGCAGTGACGGTGGGACAGCGGGTTTTACGCAGTATTTT
NA	TRBV4-1	NA	TRBJ2-2	CASSQQGGRDLTGELFF	TGCGCCAGCAGCCAGCAGGGGGGGAGGGACTTAACCGGGGAGCTGTTTTTT
TRBD1	TRBV19	NA	TRBJ1-2	CASTRDRRPNYGYTF	TGTGCCAGTACCCGGGACAGGAGACCTAACTATGGCTACACCTTC